The 16 T cell receptor beta chains reported below all come from one sample, sequenced in a study of memory CD4+ T cells and cytomegalovirus serostatus. Using immunoSEQ multiplex PCR, the repertoire was profiled, and TCRdb retains in-frame clones only, with some absent. Of about 82,000 clones in the sample, approximately 84% were seen once. Single viable CD3+CD4+CD8-CD45RO+ cells were sorted as the memory CD4+ T cells. The sample consisted of memory CD4+ T cells from blood. Receptors were obtained from an adult in good health and CMV-seronegative.

The chain combines TRBV9 with TRBJ2-3; 9 bases align to TRBD2. The CDR3 covers 15 residues. V lost 0 bases to trimming and J lost 3 bases; unmatched junction nucleotides: 2. Germline V CDR1 and CDR2: SGDLS, YYNGEE. The CDR3 coding sequence is TGTGCCAGCAGCGTAGCTAGCGGGGTGACAGATACGCAGTATTTT. This sequence encodes CASSVASGVTDTQYF.

The rearrangement links TRBV18 to TRBJ2-3; TRBD1 matches at 7 bases. CDR3 length: 16 amino acids. Trimming cost V 4 bases and J 2 bases; bases outside gene matches: 9. The germline V gene has CDR1 KGHSH and CDR2 LQKENI. The CDR3 nucleotides read TGTGCCAGCTCACGGACAGGAAGAATGGACACAGATACGCAGTATTTT. It specifies CASSRTGRMDTDTQYF.

The CDR3 sequence is CASSLAVGADTQYF. The CDR3 DNA follows: TGTGCCAGCTCACTTGCGGTTGGGGCAGATACGCAGTATTTT. The rearrangement joins TRBV18 to TRBJ2-3; D is uncertain. The CDR3 totals 14 residues. The V end lost 4 bases, the J end lost 4 bases, and 12 bases lay between the germline ends. Germline loops: CDR1 KGHSH, CDR2 LQKENI.

The chain uses TRBV7-8 and TRBJ2-3, with a tentative D call TRBD2 (6 bases). Trimming removed 9 bases at V and 6 bases at J, with 22 bases between. This CDR3 comprises 15 residues. Germline V lookup: CDR1 SGHVS, CDR2 FQNEAQ. CDR3 DNA sequence: TGTGCCAGTAACACCCCCGGGACTGGTGGGGATACGCAGTATTTT. Amino acid sequence: CASNTPGTGGDTQYF. Full variable domain (missing parts from reference TRBV7-8 and TRBJ2-3): GAGVSQSPRYKVAKRGQDVALRCDPISGHVSLFWYQQALGQGPEFLTYFQNEAQLDKSGLPSDRFFAERPEGSVSTLKIQRTQQEDSAVYLCASNTPGTGGDTQYFGPGTRLTVL.

The CDR3 sequence is CASSYQALESSPLHF. Written as DNA, the CDR3 is TGTGCCAGCAGTTATCAAGCCTTGGAGAGTTCACCCCTCCACTTT. This rearrangement joins TRBV6-5 to TRBJ1-6; no firm D call. This CDR3 is 15 amino acids long. Germline CDR1 MNHEY, CDR2 SVGAGI. V was clipped by 3 bases and J by 9 bases, with 15 bases between them.

This chain connects TRBV28 to TRBJ1-5; D unresolved. V was pared by 6 bases and J by 12 bases, with 15 bases between. Germline CDR1 MDHEN, CDR2 SYDVKM. This CDR3 has 12 amino acids. This CDR3 reads CASSPQGRIQHF. In DNA, the CDR3 is TGTGCCAGCAGCCCACAAGGGAGAATCCAGCATTTT. Looking up the rest from reference TRBV28 and TRBJ1-5 gives the full variable domain: DVKVTQSSRYLVKRTGEKVFLECVQDMDHENMFWYRQDPGLGLRLIYFSYDVKMKEKGDIPEGYSVSREKKERFSLILESASTNQTSMYLCASSPQGRIQHFGDGTRLSIL.

For this clone: Mismatch with germline at one junction end may stem from a read error. This chain links TRBV7-7 with TRBJ2-3, with 7 bases identical to TRBD1. Germline lookup yields CDR1 SSHAT and CDR2 FNYEAQ (reference sequence). This CDR3 has 13 residues. The CDR3 DNA is TGTGCTAGCAGCCCAACAGGGGAAGATACGCAGTATTTT. The encoded protein is CASSPTGEDTQYF.

The chain has TRBV7-6 and TRBJ2-6; D is uncertain. The germline CDR1 and CDR2 sequences are SGHVS and FNYEAQ. V lost 4 bases, J lost 4 bases, and 5 bases lay in between. The CDR3 is 13 amino acids. The CDR3 is CASSSPGANVLTF. The CDR3 nucleotides read TGTGCCAGCAGCTCCCCCGGGGCCAACGTCCTGACTTTC.

The V gene is TRBV6-1, the J gene TRBJ2-2; D is undetermined. The CDR3 length is 15 residues. Germline V gene data show CDR1 as MNHNS and CDR2 as SASEGT. The ends were cut back, 1 base at V and 8 bases at J, with 14 bases in the middle. Written as DNA, the CDR3 is TGTGCCAGCAGTGAAGTCGGACGGCCCCCGGGGGAGCTGTTTTTT. It is translated as CASSEVGRPPGELFF.

This chain connects TRBV9 to TRBJ2-2, with 7 bases identical to TRBD1. CDR1 SGDLS and CDR2 YYNGEE come from the germline V gene. The CDR3 sequence is 18 residues long. Unmatched junction bases numbered 8, after V lost 0 bases and J lost 0 bases. The CDR3 reads CASSVVPTGTANTGELFF. CDR3 DNA sequence: TGTGCCAGCAGCGTAGTACCGACAGGGACAGCGAACACCGGGGAGCTGTTTTTT.

A single count supports this clone. V and J are TRBV7-2 and TRBJ1-1, with D unclear. The CDR3 has 15 residues. The germline CDR1 and CDR2 sequences are SGHTA and FQGNSA. V was pared by 1 base and J by 11 bases, with 20 bases between. The CDR3 loop reads CASSLVPGGLGQAFF. In DNA, the CDR3 is TGTGCCAGCAGCTTAGTGCCTGGCGGATTAGGTCAGGCTTTCTTT. Drawing the rest from reference TRBV7-2 and TRBJ1-1, the complete variable domain is GAGVSQSPSNKVTEKGKDVELRCDPISGHTALYWYRQSLGQGLEFLIYFQGNSAPDKSGLPSDRFSAERTGGSVSTLTIQRTQQEDSAVYLCASSLVPGGLGQAFFGQGTRLTVV.

This clone occurred once. CDR3 nucleotide sequence: TGTGCCAGCAGCGTCCGTATGGGCTCTGGAAACACCATATATTTT. Translating it yields CASSVRMGSGNTIYF. The V call is TRBV11-2, the J call TRBJ1-3; D is unclear. The CDR3 covers 15 residues. CDR1 SGHAT and CDR2 FQNNGV come from the germline V gene. The ends were cut back, 5 bases at V and 0 bases at J, with 11 bases in the middle.

The V and J genes are TRBV5-4 and TRBJ2-1; D remains unclear. The CDR3 contains 13 residues. V dropped 0 bases and J dropped 5 bases, with 6 bases sitting between them. CDR1 is SGHNT, CDR2 YYREEE, per germline (reference sequence). CDR3 bases: TGTGCCAGCAGCTTGGTGGCCAACAATGAGCAGTTCTTC. As protein: CASSLVANNEQFF.

This sequence joins TRBV5-1 and TRBJ2-1; TRBD1 is a possible D gene (6 bases). The germline gives CDR1 SGHRS, CDR2 YFSETQ. There are 17 residues in the CDR3. Trimming cost V 2 bases and J 2 bases, with 17 bases left between them. CDR3 nucleotides: TGCGCCAGCAGCTTACTTCCGCAGACAGGAACCTACAATGAGCAGTTCTTC. It encodes CASSLLPQTGTYNEQFF.

The gene calls are TRBV29-1 and TRBJ2-5; 10 bases match TRBD2. The CDR3 runs to 14 residues. Germline CDR1 is SQVTM and CDR2 is ANQGSEA. V dropped 3 bases and J dropped 4; count of bases not matched to a gene: 5. CDR3 loop: CSVEGASGGETQYF. CDR3 bases: TGCAGCGTTGAGGGGGCTAGCGGGGGAGAGACCCAGTACTTC.

In this sample, this clone turned up a few times. This chain uses TRBV2 with TRBJ1-1; D ambiguous. Trimming cost V 4 bases and J 1 base, with 10 bases left between them. Germline V CDR1 and CDR2: SNHLY, FYNNEI. CDR3 length: 14 residues. The CDR3 reads CASSVDLRNTEAFF. The CDR3 nucleotides are TGTGCCAGCAGTGTGGACTTGAGGAACACTGAAGCTTTCTTT.